Listed below are T cell receptor beta chains from one sample, sequenced in a study of blood T cell repertoires in COVID-19. Assay used: immunoSEQ multiplex PCR; TCRdb lists only in-frame clones, some missing. The data show 330,000 or so clones, around 87% seen once. Material: PBMCs or T cells enriched from blood (not recorded which). Receptors were obtained from a man in his forties in a cohort exposed to, infected with or recovered from COVID-19 (not recorded which). CDR3s include the opening cysteine and the closing phenylalanine or tryptophan. The D gene is left open where the match is weak. Only part of the rows carry a size: once, few, many, or a class if the clone is expanded.

len	v_gene	abundance	d_gene	j_gene	CDR3nt	CDR3aa
14	TRBV11-2	few	-	TRBJ1-1	TGTGCCAGCAGCTTAGGCGGGGTGAACACTGAAGCTTTCTTT	CASSLGGVNTEAFF
14	TRBV11-2	few	TRBD2	TRBJ2-1	TGTGCCAGCAGCTTAGCCGGGACTAGCAATGAGCAGTTCTTC	CASSLAGTSNEQFF
13	TRBV2	-	TRBD2	TRBJ2-1	TGTGCCAGCAGTGGGACTAGCGGGGGTGAGCAGTTCTTC	CASSGTSGGEQFF
12	TRBV18	-	-	TRBJ2-2	TGTGCCAGCTCATTAAACACCGGGGAGCTGTTTTTT	CASSLNTGELFF
15	TRBV9	-	-	TRBJ2-3	TGTGCCAGCAGCGTAGGTGGGGCTCCCGGAGATACGCAGTATTTT	CASSVGGAPGDTQYF
15	TRBV6-5	-	TRBD1	TRBJ2-7	TGTGCCAGCAGTTTAATACAGGGGACCCCCTACGAGCAGTACTTC	CASSLIQGTPYEQYF
17	TRBV19	-	-	TRBJ1-5	TGTGCCAGTAGTCCGACTAATAGAGGAGGGAGCAATCAGCCCCAGCATTTT	CASSPTNRGGSNQPQHF
15	TRBV5-1	-	-	TRBJ2-1	TGCGCCAGCAGCTTATCACAGGGAACCTACAATGAGCAGTTCTTC	CASSLSQGTYNEQFF
10	TRBV30	-	TRBD1	TRBJ1-2	TGTGCCAACGGACAGGATGGCTACACCTTC	CANGQDGYTF
15	TRBV11-2	-	TRBD2	TRBJ2-7	TGTGCCAGCAGCTTCGAACTAGCGGGAGGGGTCGAGCAGTACTTC	CASSFELAGGVEQYF
13	TRBV6-5	-	-	TRBJ1-2	TGTGCCAGCAAGAGAACAGGGTACTATGGCTACACCTTC	CASKRTGYYGYTF
17	TRBV3-1/TRBV3-2	-	-	TRBJ2-3	TGTGCCAGCAGCCAAGCGGCCCCGTGGGAGGGCACAGATACGCAGTATTTT	CASSQAAPWEGTDTQYF
15	TRBV27	-	TRBD1	TRBJ2-7	TGTGCCAGCAGTACGTTGGACAGGCTGTCCTACGAGCAGTACTTC	CASSTLDRLSYEQYF
14	TRBV18	-	-	TRBJ2-2	TGTGCCAGCGTTTGGAGGGCGAACACCGGGGAGCTGTTTTTT	CASVWRANTGELFF
13	TRBV14	-	-	TRBJ1-1	TGTGCCAGCAGCCCCCGACGGGACACTGAAGCTTTCTTT	CASSPRRDTEAFF
13	TRBV3-1/TRBV3-2	-	TRBD1	TRBJ1-6	TGTGCCAGCGGGGGACAGGGGATTTTCCCCCTCCACTTT	CASGGQGIFPLHF
16	TRBV11-3	few	TRBD1	TRBJ2-7	TGTGCCAGCAGCTTAGGCAGTGGGACAGGGGTGTCCGAGCAGTACTTC	CASSLGSGTGVSEQYF
12	TRBV7-9	-	TRBD2	TRBJ2-7	TGTGCCAGCAGCCCAACTAGCGACGAGCAGTACTTC	CASSPTSDEQYF
15	TRBV2	-	-	TRBJ2-2	TGTGCCAGCAGTGATGTGGCAGGAAACACCGGGGAGCTGTTTTTT	CASSDVAGNTGELFF
16	TRBV18	-	-	TRBJ1-4	TGTGCCAGCTCACCACCAGGAGGGCGGAATAATGAAAAACTGTTTTTT	CASSPPGGRNNEKLFF
16	TRBV18	-	-	TRBJ2-2	TGTGCCAGCTCACCACAGAAAGGGTCCAGGGCCGGGGAGCTGTTTTTT	CASSPQKGSRAGELFF
12	TRBV27	-	-	TRBJ2-7	TGTGCCAGCAGTCCTTCTTCCTACGAGCAGTACTTC	CASSPSSYEQYF
12	TRBV29-1	-	-	TRBJ1-2	TGCAGCGTGGTTACAGCATCCGGTGGCTACACCTTC	CSVVTASGGYTF
14	TRBV7-3	-	TRBD2	TRBJ2-1	TGTGCCAGCCAGCTTTCCGGGGGGAGCAATGAGCAGTTCTTC	CASQLSGGSNEQFF
13	TRBV27	-	-	TRBJ2-3	TGTGCCAGCAGGGACATTAGCACAGATACGCAGTATTTT	CASRDISTDTQYF
16	TRBV7-9	-	TRBD1	TRBJ1-4	TGTGCCAGCAGCTCGGACAGGTTGTGGAGTAATGAAAAACTGTTTTTT	CASSSDRLWSNEKLFF
15	TRBV6-5	-	-	TRBJ1-3	TGTGCCAGCAGTCCTCGAAGGGGGACTGGAAACACCATATATTTT	CASSPRRGTGNTIYF
16	TRBV27	-	TRBD2	TRBJ2-3	TGTGCCAGCAGTGGGACTAGCGGGAGGAGAACAGATACGCAGTATTTT	CASSGTSGRRTDTQYF
16	TRBV19	-	-	TRBJ2-2	TGTGCCAGTAGAAGTTTAGGAGGATCAAACACCGGGGAGCTGTTTTTT	CASRSLGGSNTGELFF
15	TRBV10-3	-	TRBD1	TRBJ1-5	TGTGCCATCAGTGGACAGGGGAGGGGCAATCAGCCCCAGCATTTT	CAISGQGRGNQPQHF
12	TRBV12-3/TRBV12-4	once	TRBD1	TRBJ1-1	TGTGCCAGCAGACAGGGGGCCACTGAAGCTTTCTTT	CASRQGATEAFF
14	TRBV9	-	TRBD2	TRBJ2-5	TGTGCCAGCAGCCCGGGGGGACTAGAAGAGACCCAGTACTTC	CASSPGGLEETQYF
14	TRBV10-2	-	-	TRBJ1-3	TGCGCCAGCATGATGAAGCTCTCTGGAAACACCATATATTTT	CASMMKLSGNTIYF
14	TRBV28	-	-	TRBJ2-6	TGTGCCAGCAGTTTACACTCTGGGGCCAACGTCCTGACTTTC	CASSLHSGANVLTF
17	TRBV28	-	TRBD2	TRBJ2-7	TGTGCCAGCTTCCGGGACCGTAGACTAGCGGGAACCTACGAGCAGTACTTC	CASFRDRRLAGTYEQYF
13	TRBV3-1/TRBV3-2	-	-	TRBJ1-2	TGTGCCAGCAGCCAAGAAGGGAGCCATGGCTACACCTTC	CASSQEGSHGYTF
14	TRBV28	-	TRBD1	TRBJ2-4	TGTGCCAGCAGTTTATACCGGGACAGGGGGCTTCAGTACTTC	CASSLYRDRGLQYF
15	TRBV6-6	-	-	TRBJ2-3	TGTGCCACAAGGGTTTCGGGAAAGGTCCCAGATACGCAGTATTTT	CATRVSGKVPDTQYF
16	TRBV4-1	-	TRBD1	TRBJ2-7	TGCGCCAGCAGCCAACAGTCCGGGACAGGGTTCTACGAGCAGTACTTC	CASSQQSGTGFYEQYF
14	TRBV19	-	TRBD1	TRBJ2-2	TGTGCCAGTCGGACAGGGTTCAGTACCGGGGAGCTGTTTTTT	CASRTGFSTGELFF
15	TRBV5-1	-	TRBD1	TRBJ1-2	TGCGCCAGCAGCTTTGACGGACAGGTTTACTATGGCTACACCTTC	CASSFDGQVYYGYTF
12	TRBV2	-	-	TRBJ1-2	TGTGCCAGCAGGCCCAGGGTGGGTGGCTACACCTTC	CASRPRVGGYTF
13	TRBV28	-	-	TRBJ1-4	TGTGCCAGCAAGTCTGGACAGCATGAAAAACTGTTTTTT	CASKSGQHEKLFF
16	TRBV4-1	-	TRBD2	TRBJ2-1	TGCGCCAGCAGCCGCAATAGCGGGAGGGCCGGGAATGAGCAGTTCTTC	CASSRNSGRAGNEQFF
17	TRBV27	-	-	TRBJ2-1	TGTGCCAGCAGTTTATCGAGGGCTAGGCGCTCCTACAATGAGCAGTTCTTC	CASSLSRARRSYNEQFF
15	TRBV28	-	TRBD2	TRBJ2-7	TGTGCCAGCAGTTTAGTGGTCGGGAGGGCCAGGGAGCAGTACTTC	CASSLVVGRAREQYF
14	TRBV2	-	TRBD1	TRBJ2-7	TGTGCCAGCAGTGAGGGGACAGGACCCTACGAGCAGTACTTC	CASSEGTGPYEQYF
12	TRBV11-2	-	-	TRBJ2-5	TGTGCCAGCAGCGGCCCATCGGAGACCCAGTACTTC	CASSGPSETQYF
15	TRBV7-3	-	TRBD2	TRBJ2-1	TGTGCCAGCAGCGTGGGACTAGCGGCCTACAATGAGCAGTTCTTC	CASSVGLAAYNEQFF
13	TRBV7-3	-	-	TRBJ2-1	TGTGCCAGCAGCTTAGGGGCTGACCGGGAGCAGTTCTTC	CASSLGADREQFF
13	TRBV7-9	once	-	TRBJ1-1	TGTGCCAGCAGCTTAGAGGGGAGGACTGAAGCTTTCTTT	CASSLEGRTEAFF
12	TRBV24-1	-	TRBD2	TRBJ2-5	TGTGCCACCTGGCGGGAGTGGGTGACCCAGTACTTC	CATWREWVTQYF
16	TRBV21-1	-	-	TRBJ2-1	TGTGCCAGCAGCAAATTGTCGGCGGAGGCGAGGAATGAGCAGTTCTTC	CASSKLSAEARNEQFF